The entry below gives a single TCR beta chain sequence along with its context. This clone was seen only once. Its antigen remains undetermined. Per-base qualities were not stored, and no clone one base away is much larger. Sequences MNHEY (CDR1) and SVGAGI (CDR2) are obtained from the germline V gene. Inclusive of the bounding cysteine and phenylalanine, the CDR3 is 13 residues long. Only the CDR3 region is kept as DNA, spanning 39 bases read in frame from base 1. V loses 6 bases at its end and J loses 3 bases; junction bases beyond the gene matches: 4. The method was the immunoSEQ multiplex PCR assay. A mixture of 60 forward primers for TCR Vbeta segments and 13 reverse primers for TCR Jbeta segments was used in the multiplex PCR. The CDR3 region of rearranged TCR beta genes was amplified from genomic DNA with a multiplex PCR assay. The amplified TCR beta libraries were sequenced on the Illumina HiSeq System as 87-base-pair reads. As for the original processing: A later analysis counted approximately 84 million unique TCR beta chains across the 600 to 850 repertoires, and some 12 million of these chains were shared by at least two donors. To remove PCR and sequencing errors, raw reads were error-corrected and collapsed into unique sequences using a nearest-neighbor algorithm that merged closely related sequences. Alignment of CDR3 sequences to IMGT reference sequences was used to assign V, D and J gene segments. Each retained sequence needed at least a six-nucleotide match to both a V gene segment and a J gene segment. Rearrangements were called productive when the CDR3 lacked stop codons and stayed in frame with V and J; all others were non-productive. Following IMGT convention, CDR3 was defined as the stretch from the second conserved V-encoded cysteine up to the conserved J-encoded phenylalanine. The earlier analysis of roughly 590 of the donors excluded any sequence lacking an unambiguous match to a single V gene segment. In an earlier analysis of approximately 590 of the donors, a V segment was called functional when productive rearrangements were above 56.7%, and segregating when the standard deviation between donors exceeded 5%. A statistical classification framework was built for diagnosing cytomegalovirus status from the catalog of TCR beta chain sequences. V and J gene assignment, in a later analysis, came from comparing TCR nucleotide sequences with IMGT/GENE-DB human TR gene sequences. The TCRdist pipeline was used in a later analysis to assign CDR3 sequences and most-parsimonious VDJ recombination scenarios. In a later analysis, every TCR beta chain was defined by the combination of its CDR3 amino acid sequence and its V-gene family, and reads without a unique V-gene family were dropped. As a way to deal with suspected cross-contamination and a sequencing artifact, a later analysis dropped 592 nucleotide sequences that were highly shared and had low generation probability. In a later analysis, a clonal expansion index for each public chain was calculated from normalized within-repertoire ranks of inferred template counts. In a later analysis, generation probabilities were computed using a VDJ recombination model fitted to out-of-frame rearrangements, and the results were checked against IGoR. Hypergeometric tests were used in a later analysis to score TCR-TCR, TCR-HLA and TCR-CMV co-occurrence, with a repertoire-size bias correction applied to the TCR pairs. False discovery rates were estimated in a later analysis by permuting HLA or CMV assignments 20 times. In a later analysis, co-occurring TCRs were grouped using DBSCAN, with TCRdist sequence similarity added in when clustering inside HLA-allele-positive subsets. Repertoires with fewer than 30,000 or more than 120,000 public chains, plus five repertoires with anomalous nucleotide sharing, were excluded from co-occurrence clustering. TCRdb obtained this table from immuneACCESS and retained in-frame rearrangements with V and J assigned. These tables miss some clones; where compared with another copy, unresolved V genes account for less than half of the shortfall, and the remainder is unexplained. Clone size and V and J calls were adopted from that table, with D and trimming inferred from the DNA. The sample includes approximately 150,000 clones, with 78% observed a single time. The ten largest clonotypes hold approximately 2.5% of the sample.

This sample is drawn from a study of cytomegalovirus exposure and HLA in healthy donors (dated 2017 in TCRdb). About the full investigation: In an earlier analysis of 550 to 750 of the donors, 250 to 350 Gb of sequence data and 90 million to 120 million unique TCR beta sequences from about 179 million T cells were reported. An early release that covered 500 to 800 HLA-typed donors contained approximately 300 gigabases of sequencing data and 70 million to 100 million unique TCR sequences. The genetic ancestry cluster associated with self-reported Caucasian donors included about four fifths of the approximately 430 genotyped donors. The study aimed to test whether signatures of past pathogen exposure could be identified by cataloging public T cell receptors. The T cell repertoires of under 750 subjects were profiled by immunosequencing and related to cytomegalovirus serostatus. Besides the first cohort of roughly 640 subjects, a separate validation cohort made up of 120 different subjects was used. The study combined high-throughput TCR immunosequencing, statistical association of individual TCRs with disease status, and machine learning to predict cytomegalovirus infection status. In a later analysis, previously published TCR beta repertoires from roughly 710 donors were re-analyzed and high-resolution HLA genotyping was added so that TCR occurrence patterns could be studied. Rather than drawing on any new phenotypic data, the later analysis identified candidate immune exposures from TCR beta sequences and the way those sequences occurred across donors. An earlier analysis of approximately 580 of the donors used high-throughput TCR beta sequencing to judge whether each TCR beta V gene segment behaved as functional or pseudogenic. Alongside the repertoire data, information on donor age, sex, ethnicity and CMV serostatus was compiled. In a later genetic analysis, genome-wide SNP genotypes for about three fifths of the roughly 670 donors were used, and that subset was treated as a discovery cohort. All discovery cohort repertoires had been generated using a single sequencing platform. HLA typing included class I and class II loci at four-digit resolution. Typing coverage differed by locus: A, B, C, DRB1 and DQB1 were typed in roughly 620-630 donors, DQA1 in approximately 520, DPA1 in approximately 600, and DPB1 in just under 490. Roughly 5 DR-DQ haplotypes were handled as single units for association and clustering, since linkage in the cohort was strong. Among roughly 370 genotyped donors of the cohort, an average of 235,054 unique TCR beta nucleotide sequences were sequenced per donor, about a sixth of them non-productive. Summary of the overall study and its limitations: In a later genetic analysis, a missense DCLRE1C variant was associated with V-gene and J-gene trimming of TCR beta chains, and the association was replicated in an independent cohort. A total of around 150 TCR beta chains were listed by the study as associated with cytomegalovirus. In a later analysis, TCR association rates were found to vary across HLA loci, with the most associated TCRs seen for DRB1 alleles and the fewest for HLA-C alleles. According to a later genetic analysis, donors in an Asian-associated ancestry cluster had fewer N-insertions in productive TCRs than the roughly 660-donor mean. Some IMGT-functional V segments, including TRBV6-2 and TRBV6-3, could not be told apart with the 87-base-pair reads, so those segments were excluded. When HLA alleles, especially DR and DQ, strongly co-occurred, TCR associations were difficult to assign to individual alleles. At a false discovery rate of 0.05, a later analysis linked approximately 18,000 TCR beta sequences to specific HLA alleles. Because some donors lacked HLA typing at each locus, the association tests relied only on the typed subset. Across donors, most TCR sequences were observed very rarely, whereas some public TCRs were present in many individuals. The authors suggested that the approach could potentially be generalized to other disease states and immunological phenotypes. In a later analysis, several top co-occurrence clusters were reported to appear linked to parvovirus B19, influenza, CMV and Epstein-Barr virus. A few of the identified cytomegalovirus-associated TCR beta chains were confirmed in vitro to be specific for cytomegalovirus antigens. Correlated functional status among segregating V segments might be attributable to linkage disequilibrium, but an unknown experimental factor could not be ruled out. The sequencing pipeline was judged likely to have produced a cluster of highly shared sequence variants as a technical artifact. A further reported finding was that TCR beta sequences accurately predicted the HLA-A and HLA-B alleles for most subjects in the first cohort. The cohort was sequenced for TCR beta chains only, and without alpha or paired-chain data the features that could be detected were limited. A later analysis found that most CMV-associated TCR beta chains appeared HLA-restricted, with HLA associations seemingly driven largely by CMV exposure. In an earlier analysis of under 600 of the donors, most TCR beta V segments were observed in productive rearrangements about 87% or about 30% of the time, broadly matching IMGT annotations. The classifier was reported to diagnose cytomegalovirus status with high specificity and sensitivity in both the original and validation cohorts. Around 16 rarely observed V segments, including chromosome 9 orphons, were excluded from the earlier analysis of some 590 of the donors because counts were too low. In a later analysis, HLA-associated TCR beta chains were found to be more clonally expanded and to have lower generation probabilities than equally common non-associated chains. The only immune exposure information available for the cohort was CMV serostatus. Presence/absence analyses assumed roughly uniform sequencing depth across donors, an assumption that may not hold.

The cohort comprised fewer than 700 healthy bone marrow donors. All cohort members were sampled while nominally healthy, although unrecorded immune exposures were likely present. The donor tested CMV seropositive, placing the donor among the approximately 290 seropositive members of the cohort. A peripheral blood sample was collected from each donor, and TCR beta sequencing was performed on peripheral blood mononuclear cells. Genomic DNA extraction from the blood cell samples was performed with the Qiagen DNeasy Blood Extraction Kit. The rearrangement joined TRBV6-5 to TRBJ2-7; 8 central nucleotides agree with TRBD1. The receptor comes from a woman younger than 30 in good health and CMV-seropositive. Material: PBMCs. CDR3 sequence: CASSLGQVYEQYF. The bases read TGTGCCAGCAGCCTGGGACAGGTCTACGAGCAGTACTTC.